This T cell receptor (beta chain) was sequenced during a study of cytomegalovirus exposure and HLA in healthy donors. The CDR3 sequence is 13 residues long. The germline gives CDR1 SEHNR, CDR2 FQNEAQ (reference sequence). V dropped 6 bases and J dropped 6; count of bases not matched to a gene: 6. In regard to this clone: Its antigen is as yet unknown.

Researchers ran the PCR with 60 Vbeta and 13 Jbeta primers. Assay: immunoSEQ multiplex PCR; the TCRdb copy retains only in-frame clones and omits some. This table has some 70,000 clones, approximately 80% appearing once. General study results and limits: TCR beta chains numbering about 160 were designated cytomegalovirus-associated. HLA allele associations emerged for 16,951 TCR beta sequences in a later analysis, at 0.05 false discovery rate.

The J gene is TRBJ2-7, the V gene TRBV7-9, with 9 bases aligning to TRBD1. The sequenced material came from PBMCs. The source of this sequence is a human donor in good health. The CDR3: CASSGRDRAEQYF. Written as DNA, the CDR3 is TGTGCCAGCAGTGGCCGGGACAGGGCCGAGCAGTACTTC.